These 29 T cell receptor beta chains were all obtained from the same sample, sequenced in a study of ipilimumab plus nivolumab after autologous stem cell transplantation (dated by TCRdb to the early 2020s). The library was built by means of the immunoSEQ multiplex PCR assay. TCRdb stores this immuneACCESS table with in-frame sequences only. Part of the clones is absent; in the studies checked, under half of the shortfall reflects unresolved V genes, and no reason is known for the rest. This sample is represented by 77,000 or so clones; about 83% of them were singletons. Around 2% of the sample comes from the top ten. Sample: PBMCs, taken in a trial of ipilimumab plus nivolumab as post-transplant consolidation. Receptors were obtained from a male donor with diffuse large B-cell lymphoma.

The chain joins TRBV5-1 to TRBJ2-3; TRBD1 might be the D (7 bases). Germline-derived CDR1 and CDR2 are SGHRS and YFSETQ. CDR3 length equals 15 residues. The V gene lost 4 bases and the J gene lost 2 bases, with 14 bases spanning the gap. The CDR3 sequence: CASSGGTATTDTQYF. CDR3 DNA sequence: TGCGCCAGCAGCGGCGGGACAGCTACCACAGATACGCAGTATTTT. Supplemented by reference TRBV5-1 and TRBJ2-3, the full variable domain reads KAGVTQTPRYLIKTRGQQVTLSCSPISGHRSVSWYQQTPGQGLQFLFEYFSETQRNKGNFPGRFSGRQFSNSRSEMNVSTLELGDSALYLCASSGGTATTDTQYFGPGTRLTVL.

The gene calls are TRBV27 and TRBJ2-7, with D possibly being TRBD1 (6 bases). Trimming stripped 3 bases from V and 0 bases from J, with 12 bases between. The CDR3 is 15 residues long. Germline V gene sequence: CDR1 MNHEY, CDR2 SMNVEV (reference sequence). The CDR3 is CASSFTTGTSYEQYF. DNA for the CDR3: TGTGCCAGCAGTTTCACTACAGGGACCTCCTACGAGCAGTACTTC.

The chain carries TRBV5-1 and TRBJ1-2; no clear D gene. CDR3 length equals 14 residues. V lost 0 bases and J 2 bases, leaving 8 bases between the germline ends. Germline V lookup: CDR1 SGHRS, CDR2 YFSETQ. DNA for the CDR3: TGCGCCAGCAGCTTGGGCGGAGTGAACTATGGCTACACCTTC. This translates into CASSLGGVNYGYTF.

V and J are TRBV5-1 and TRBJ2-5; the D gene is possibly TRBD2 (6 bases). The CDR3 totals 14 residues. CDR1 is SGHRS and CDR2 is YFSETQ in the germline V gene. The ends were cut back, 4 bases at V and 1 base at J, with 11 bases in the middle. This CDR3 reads CASSVGGTQETQYF. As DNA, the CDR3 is TGCGCCAGCAGCGTCGGGGGAACCCAAGAGACCCAGTACTTC.

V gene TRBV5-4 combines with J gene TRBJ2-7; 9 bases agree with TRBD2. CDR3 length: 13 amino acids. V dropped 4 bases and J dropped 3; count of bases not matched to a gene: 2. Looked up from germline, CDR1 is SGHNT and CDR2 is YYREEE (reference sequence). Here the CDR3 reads CASSRTSDYEQYF. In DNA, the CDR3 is TGTGCCAGCAGCAGGACTAGCGACTACGAGCAGTACTTC.

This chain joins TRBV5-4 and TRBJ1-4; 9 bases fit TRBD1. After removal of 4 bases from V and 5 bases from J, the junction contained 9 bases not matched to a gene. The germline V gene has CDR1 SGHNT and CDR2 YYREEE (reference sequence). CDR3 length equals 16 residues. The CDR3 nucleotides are TGTGCCAGCAGCCAACGGACAGGGGTGACGAATGAAAAACTGTTTTTT. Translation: CASSQRTGVTNEKLFF.

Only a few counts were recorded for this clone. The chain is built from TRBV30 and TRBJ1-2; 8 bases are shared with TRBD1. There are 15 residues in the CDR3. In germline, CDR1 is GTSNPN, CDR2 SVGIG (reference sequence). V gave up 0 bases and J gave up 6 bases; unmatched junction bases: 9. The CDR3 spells CAWSVSGQGVDGYTF. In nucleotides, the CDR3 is TGTGCCTGGAGTGTTTCAGGACAGGGCGTGGATGGCTACACCTTC. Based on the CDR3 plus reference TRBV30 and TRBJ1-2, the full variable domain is SQTIHQWPATLVQPVGSPLSLECTVEGTSNPNLYWYRQAAGRGLQLLFYSVGIGQISSEVPQNLSASRPQDRQFILSSKKLLLSDSGFYLCAWSVSGQGVDGYTFGSGTRLTVV.

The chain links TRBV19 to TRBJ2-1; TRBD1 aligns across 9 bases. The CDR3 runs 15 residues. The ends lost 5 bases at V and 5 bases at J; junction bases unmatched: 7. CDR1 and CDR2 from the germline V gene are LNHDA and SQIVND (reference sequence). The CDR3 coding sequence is TGTGCCAGTAGTCCGACAGGGGGTCTCCACAATGAGCAGTTCTTC. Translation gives CASSPTGGLHNEQFF.

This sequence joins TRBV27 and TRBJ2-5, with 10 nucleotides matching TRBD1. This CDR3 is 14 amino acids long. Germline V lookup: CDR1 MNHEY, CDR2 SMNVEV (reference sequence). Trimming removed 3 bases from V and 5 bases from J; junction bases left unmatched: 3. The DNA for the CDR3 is TGTGCCAGCAGTTTCGACAGGGGGCTTGAGACCCAGTACTTC. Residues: CASSFDRGLETQYF.

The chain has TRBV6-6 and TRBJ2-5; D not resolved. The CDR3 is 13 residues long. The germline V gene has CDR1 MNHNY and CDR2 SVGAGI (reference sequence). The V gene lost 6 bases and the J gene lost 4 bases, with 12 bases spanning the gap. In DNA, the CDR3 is TGTGCCAGCAGCCCACCGCCCCCAGAGACCCAGTACTTC. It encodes CASSPPPPETQYF.

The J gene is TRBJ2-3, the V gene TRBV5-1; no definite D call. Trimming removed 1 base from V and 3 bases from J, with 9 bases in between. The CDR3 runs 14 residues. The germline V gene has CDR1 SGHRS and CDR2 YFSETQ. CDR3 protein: CASSLQEWTDTQYF. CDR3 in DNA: TGCGCCAGCAGCTTGCAGGAATGGACAGATACGCAGTATTTT. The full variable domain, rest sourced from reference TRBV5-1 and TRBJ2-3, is KAGVTQTPRYLIKTRGQQVTLSCSPISGHRSVSWYQQTPGQGLQFLFEYFSETQRNKGNFPGRFSGRQFSNSRSEMNVSTLELGDSALYLCASSLQEWTDTQYFGPGTRLTVL.

The CDR3 spells CASSQQGTNEKLFF. CDR3 nucleotide sequence: TGCGCCAGCTCTCAACAGGGAACTAATGAAAAACTGTTTTTT. The chain combines TRBV10-2 with TRBJ1-4; TRBD1 might be the D (6 bases). Germline CDR1 WSHSY, CDR2 SAAADI. V was clipped by 8 bases and J by 1 base, with 11 bases between them. The CDR3 is made up of 14 amino acids.

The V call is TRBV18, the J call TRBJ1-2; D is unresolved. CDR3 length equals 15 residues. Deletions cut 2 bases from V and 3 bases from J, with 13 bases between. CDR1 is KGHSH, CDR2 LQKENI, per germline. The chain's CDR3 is CASSPEGGVYYGYTF. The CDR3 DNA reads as TGTGCCAGCTCACCAGAGGGCGGGGTCTACTATGGCTACACCTTC.

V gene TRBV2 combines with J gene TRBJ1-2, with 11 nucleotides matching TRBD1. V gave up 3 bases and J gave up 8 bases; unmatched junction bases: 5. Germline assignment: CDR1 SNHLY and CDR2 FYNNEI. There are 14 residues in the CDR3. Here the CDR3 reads CASSEQGTGGGYTF. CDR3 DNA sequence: TGTGCCAGCAGTGAGCAGGGGACAGGGGGAGGCTACACCTTC.

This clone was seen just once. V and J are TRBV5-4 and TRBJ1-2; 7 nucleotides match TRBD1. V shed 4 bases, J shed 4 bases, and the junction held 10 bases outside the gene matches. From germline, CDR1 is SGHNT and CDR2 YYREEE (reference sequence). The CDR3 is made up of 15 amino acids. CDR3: CASSQDPGTAYGYTF. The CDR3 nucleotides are TGTGCCAGCAGCCAAGACCCCGGGACAGCCTATGGCTACACCTTC.

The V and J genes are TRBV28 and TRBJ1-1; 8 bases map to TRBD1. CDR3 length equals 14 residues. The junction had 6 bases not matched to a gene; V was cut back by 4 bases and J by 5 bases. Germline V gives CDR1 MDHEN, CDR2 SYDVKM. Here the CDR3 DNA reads TGTGCCAGCAGTTCAGCAGGGGGCCATACTGAAGCTTTCTTT. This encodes CASSSAGGHTEAFF.

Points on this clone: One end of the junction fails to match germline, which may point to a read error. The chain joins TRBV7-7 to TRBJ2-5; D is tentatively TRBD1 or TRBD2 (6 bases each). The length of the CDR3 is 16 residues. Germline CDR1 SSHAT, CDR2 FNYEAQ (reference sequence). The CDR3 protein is CASSPSSIGGKETQYF. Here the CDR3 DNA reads TGTGCTAGCAGCCCATCCTCGATCGGGGGCAAAGAGACCCAGTACTTC.

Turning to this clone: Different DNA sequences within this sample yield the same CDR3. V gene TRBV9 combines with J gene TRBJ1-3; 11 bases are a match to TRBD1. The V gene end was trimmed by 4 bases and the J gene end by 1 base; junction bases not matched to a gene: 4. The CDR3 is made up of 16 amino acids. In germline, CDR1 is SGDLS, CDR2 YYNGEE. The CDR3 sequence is CASSSGTGGSGNTIYF. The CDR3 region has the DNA TGTGCCAGCAGCTCTGGGACAGGGGGATCTGGAAACACCATATATTTT. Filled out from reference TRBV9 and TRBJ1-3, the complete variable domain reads DSGVTQTPKHLITATGQRVTLRCSPRSGDLSVYWYQQSLDQGLQFLIQYYNGEERAKGNILERFSAQQFPDLHSELNLSSLELGDSALYFCASSSGTGGSGNTIYFGEGSWLTVV.

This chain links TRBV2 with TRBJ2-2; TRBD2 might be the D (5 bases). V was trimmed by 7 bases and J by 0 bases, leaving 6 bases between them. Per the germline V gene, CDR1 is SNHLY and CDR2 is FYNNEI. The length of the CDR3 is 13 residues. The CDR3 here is CASKAANTGELFF. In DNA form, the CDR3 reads TGTGCCAGCAAAGCGGCGAACACCGGGGAGCTGTTTTTT. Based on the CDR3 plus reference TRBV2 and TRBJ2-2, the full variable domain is EPEVTQTPSHQVTQMGQEVILRCVPISNHLYFYWYRQILGQKVEFLVSFYNNEISEKSEIFDDQFSVERPDGSNFTLKIRSTKLEDSAMYFCASKAANTGELFFGEGSRLTVL.

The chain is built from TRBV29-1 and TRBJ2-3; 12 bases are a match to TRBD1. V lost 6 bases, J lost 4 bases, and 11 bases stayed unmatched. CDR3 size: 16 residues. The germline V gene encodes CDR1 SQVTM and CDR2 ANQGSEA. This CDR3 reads CSVRRDRGPEADTQYF. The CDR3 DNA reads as TGCAGCGTGCGCCGGGACAGGGGGCCTGAGGCAGATACGCAGTATTTT.

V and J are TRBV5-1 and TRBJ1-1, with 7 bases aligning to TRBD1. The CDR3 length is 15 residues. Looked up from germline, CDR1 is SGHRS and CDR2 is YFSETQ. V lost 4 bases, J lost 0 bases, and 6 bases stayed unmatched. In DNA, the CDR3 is TGCGCCAGCAGCAACGGGACAGTCGTGAACACTGAAGCTTTCTTT. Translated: CASSNGTVVNTEAFF.

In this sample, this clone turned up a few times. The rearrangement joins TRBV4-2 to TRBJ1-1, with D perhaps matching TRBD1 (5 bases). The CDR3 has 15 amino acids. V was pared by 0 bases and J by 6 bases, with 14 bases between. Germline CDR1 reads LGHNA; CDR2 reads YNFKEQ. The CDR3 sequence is CASSQDWTRDSEAFF. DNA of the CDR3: TGTGCCAGCAGCCAAGATTGGACCCGGGACTCTGAAGCTTTCTTT.

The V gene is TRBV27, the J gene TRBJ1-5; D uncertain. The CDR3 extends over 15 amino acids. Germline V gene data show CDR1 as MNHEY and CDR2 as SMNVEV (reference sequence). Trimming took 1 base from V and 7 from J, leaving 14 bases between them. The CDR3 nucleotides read TGTGCCAGCAGTTTATGGGGTCAGGCTGGACAGCCCCAGCATTTT. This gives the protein CASSLWGQAGQPQHF.

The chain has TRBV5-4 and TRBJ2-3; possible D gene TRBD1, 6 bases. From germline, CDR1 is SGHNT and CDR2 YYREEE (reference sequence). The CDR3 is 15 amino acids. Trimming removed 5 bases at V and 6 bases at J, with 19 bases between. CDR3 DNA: TGTGCCAGCAGTTCTTCCGGGACACAAGGGGATACGCAGTATTTT. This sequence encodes CASSSSGTQGDTQYF.

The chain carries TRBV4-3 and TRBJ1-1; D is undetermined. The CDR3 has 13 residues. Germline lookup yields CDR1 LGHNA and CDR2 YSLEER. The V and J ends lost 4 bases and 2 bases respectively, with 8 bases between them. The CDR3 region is CASSRDGNTEAFF. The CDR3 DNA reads TGCGCCAGCAGCCGAGATGGAAACACTGAAGCTTTCTTT.

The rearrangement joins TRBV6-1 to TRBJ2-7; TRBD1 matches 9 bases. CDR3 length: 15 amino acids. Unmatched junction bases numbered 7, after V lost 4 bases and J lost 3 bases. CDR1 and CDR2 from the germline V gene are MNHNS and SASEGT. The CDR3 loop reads CASSVTGTGIYEQYF. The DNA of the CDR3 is TGTGCCAGCAGTGTAACCGGGACAGGGATCTACGAGCAGTACTTC.

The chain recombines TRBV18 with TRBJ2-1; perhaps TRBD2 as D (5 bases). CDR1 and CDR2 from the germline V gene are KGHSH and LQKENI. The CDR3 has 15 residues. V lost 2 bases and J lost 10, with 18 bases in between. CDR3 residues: CASSPTMDRRREQFF. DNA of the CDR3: TGTGCCAGCTCACCAACCATGGACCGACGGAGGGAGCAGTTCTTC. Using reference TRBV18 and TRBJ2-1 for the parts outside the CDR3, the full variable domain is NAGVMQNPRHLVRRRGQEARLRCSPMKGHSHVYWYRQLPEEGLKFMVYLQKENIIDESGMPKERFSAEFPKEGPSILRIQQVVRGDSAAYFCASSPTMDRRREQFFGPGTRLTVL.

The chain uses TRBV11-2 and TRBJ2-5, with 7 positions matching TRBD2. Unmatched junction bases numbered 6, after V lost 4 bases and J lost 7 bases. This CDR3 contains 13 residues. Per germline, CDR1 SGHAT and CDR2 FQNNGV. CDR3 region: CASSSTREGTQYF. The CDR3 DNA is TGTGCCAGCAGCTCGACTAGGGAGGGGACCCAGTACTTC.

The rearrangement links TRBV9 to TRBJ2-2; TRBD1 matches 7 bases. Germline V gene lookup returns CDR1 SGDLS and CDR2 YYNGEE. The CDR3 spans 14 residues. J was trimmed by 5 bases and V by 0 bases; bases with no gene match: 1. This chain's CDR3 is CASSVEGATGELFF. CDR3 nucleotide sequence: TGTGCCAGCAGCGTAGAGGGGGCGACCGGGGAGCTGTTTTTT.